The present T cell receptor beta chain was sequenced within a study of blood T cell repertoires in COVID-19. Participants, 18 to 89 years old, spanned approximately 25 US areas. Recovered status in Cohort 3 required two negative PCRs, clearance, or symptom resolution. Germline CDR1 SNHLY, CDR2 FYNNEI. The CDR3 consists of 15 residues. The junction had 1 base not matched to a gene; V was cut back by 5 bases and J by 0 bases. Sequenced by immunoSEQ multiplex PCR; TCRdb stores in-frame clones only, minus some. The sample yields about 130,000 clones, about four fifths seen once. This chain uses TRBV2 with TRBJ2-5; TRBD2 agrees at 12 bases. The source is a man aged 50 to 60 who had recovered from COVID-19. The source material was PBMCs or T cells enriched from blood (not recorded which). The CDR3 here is CASSRLAGDQETQYF. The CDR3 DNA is TGTGCCAGCAGTCGACTAGCGGGGGACCAAGAGACCCAGTACTTC.